The count of the clone carrying this TCR beta chain is one. Its antigen is not identified. Other nucleotide sequences in the sample specify the same CDR3. This record belongs to a study of shared clonotypes between healthy human individuals. Study details: Per donor, CD8 memory used one plate, CD8 naive used two, CD4 memory used three and CD4 naive used three.

There are 15 residues in the CDR3. Germline V gene data show CDR1 as ENHRY and CDR2 as SYGVKD. With 0 bases clipped from V and 1 base from J, the junction kept 2 bases outside the gene matches. Overall study findings and caveats: The rarefaction results pointed to incomplete sorted-subset sequencing despite large depth. Some clonotypes were shared by all four sorted-subset donors, while others were not shared. The non-shared ones had lower generation probabilities than the shared ones.

As originally analysed: ImmunoSEQ sequences covered only the junction and lacked quality scores; filtering therefore differed. TCRdb keeps only in-frame clones here, not all; method: immunoSEQ multiplex PCR. D and trimming were read from the DNA, whereas the V and J calls and clone size are those reported in that table. The table has around 2.3 million clones, almost 96% seen once; the top ten hold over 0.1%. The material sequenced was naive CD4+ T cells sorted from blood. Indicated subset: CD45RA+ positively selected. This clonotype originated in a man between 18 and 35 years old in good health. The chain has TRBV10-3 and TRBJ2-5; 7 nucleotides match TRBD2. This CDR3 is CAISESASGQETQYF. The CDR3 bases are TGTGCCATCAGTGAGTCGGCTAGCGGCCAAGAGACCCAGTACTTC.